One sample yielded the 23 T cell receptor beta chains listed below, sequenced in a study of T cell responses to AZD1222 COVID-19 vaccine (dated by TCRdb to about 2021). Libraries were prepared through the immunoSEQ multiplex PCR assay. TCRdb stores this immuneACCESS table with in-frame sequences only. Part of the clones is absent; in the studies checked, under half of the shortfall reflects unresolved V genes, and no reason is known for the rest. The sample includes some 150,000 clones, with 88% observed a single time. Clones ranked in the top ten supply 5% to 5.5% of the sample. In light of the paper, this sample's time point label describes: about 28 days (+/-7) after the second vaccine dose. In light of the paper, this sample's treatment or condition label describes: meningococcal conjugate vaccine given as trial control. The sample here was peripheral blood, taken 28 days after the second dose of the MenACWY control vaccine. These receptor sequences come from an adult who received the MenACWY meningococcal vaccine as a control.

The chain couples TRBV12-3 or TRBV12-4 to TRBJ2-5; D is unclear. V was pared by 5 bases and J by 3 bases, with 10 bases between. The CDR3 has 13 residues. The CDR3 nucleotides read TGTGCCAGCAGTGGAACAAACGAAGAGACCCAGTACTTC. Its translation: CASSGTNEETQYF.

V usage is TRBV9 and J usage is TRBJ2-4; 7 nucleotides align to TRBD2. The CDR3 is made up of 14 amino acids. In germline, CDR1 is SGDLS, CDR2 YYNGEE. Trimming cost V 3 bases and J 7 bases; bases outside gene matches: 7. The CDR3 coding sequence is TGTGCCAGCAGCGCCGGACTAGGAGAGAACATTCAGTACTTC. Amino acids: CASSAGLGENIQYF.

V usage is TRBV11-3 and J usage is TRBJ2-5; TRBD2 aligns across 13 bases. CDR1 and CDR2 from the germline V gene are SGHNT and YENEEA. The CDR3 consists of 16 residues. V gave up 3 bases and J gave up 4 bases; unmatched junction bases: 5. In nucleotides, the CDR3 is TGTGCCAGCAGCTTTACTAGCGGGAGGGCGTCAGAGACCCAGTACTTC. Protein product: CASSFTSGRASETQYF. The entire variable domain, with the rest obtained from reference TRBV11-3 and TRBJ2-5, is as follows: EAGVVQSPRYKIIEKKQPVAFWCNPISGHNTLYWYLQNLGQGPELLIRYENEEAVDDSQLPKDRFSAERLKGVDSTLKIQPAELGDSAVYLCASSFTSGRASETQYFGPGTRLLVL.

This sequence joins TRBV10-3 and TRBJ1-5, with a weak D call TRBD1 (6 bases). V was shortened by 3 bases and J by 5 bases, with 14 bases between the two germline ends. Germline V gene data show CDR1 as ENHRY and CDR2 as SYGVKD. The CDR3 consists of 15 residues. The CDR3 spells CAISDSQGVDQPQHF. The CDR3, as DNA: TGTGCCATCAGTGATTCACAGGGAGTCGATCAGCCCCAGCATTTT.

V is TRBV15 and J is TRBJ1-5; D not certain. The V end lost 0 bases, the J end lost 7 bases, and 22 bases lay between the germline ends. CDR1 is LNHNV and CDR2 is YYDKDF in the germline V gene (reference sequence). This CDR3 is 18 amino acids long. CDR3 amino acids: CATSRDHPGRRARQPQHF. Here the CDR3 DNA reads TGTGCCACCAGCAGAGATCATCCAGGACGAAGGGCGAGACAGCCCCAGCATTTT.

The chain uses TRBV5-1 and TRBJ1-6, with D maybe TRBD1 (5 bases). The CDR3 extends over 17 amino acids. Trimming pared 0 bases from V and 8 bases from J, leaving 18 bases between. Germline-derived CDR1 and CDR2 are SGHRS and YFSETQ. This chain's CDR3 is CASSLATGGESHSPLHF. The CDR3 DNA reads TGCGCCAGCAGCTTGGCCACGGGGGGTGAGTCGCATTCACCCCTCCACTTT.

The V and J genes are TRBV6-1 and TRBJ1-5; D is possibly TRBD1 (5 bases). In germline, CDR1 is MNHNS, CDR2 SASEGT. The CDR3 sequence is 16 residues long. Trimming cost V 2 bases and J 4 bases, with 15 bases left between them. The CDR3 is CASSESGTGNNQPQHF. CDR3 bases: TGTGCCAGCAGTGAATCAGGGACGGGAAATAATCAGCCCCAGCATTTT.

CDR3 amino acids: CASSPAGGAYGYTF. CDR3 nucleotide sequence: TGTGCCAGTAGTCCCGCAGGGGGGGCCTATGGCTACACCTTC. V and J are TRBV19 and TRBJ1-2; TRBD1 matches 7 bases. The CDR3 runs 14 residues. The V segment lost 5 bases and the J segment 4 bases; nucleotides outside the gene matches: 7. Germline loops: CDR1 LNHDA, CDR2 SQIVND (reference sequence).

The chain recombines TRBV21-1 with TRBJ1-2. TRBV21-1 counts as a pseudogene. The CDR3 totals 12 residues. The CDR3 bases are TGTGCCAGCAGTGAGGGGAATCTGGGCTACACCTTC. Protein sequence: CASSEGNLGYTF.

CDR3 in amino acids: CAWSGDWETQYF. CDR3 nucleotide sequence: TGTGCCTGGAGTGGGGATTGGGAGACCCAGTACTTC. This chain connects TRBV30 to TRBJ2-5; no reliable D call. Trimming took 1 base from V and 5 from J, leaving 8 bases between them. Looked up from germline, CDR1 is GTSNPN and CDR2 is SVGIG (reference sequence). The CDR3 extends over 12 amino acids.

The chain employs TRBV28 and TRBJ1-5; D unclear. Germline CDR1 reads MDHEN; CDR2 reads SYDVKM. The CDR3 extends over 14 amino acids. V was clipped by 7 bases and J by 5 bases, with 15 bases between them. The CDR3 region is CASTFAGKHQPQHF. In nucleotides, the CDR3 is TGTGCCAGCACATTTGCAGGAAAACATCAGCCCCAGCATTTT. Using reference TRBV28 and TRBJ1-5 for the parts outside the CDR3, the full variable domain is DVKVTQSSRYLVKRTGEKVFLECVQDMDHENMFWYRQDPGLGLRLIYFSYDVKMKEKGDIPEGYSVSREKKERFSLILESASTNQTSMYLCASTFAGKHQPQHFGDGTRLSIL.

This rearrangement joins TRBV27 to TRBJ2-2; 8 positions agree with TRBD1. The germline CDR1 and CDR2 sequences are MNHEY and SMNVEV (reference sequence). The CDR3 totals 18 residues. V dropped 2 bases and J dropped 4; count of bases not matched to a gene: 12. The CDR3 spells CASSLPPGRGRGTGELFF. In DNA form, the CDR3 reads TGTGCCAGCAGTTTACCCCCGGGCAGGGGGCGCGGCACCGGGGAGCTGTTTTTT.

This chain connects TRBV2 to TRBJ1-2; a possible D gene is TRBD1 (6 bases). The germline V and J ends were trimmed by 0 bases and 8 bases, with 16 bases remaining between them. The CDR3 is 15 residues long. The V gene's germline CDR1 is SNHLY and CDR2 FYNNEI. The CDR3: CASSEARSRGKGYTF. The CDR3 DNA reads as TGTGCCAGCAGTGAAGCGCGTAGCAGGGGAAAGGGCTACACCTTC.

The rearrangement joins TRBV21-1 to TRBJ1-2; the table calls TRBD1, which could not be checked here. TRBV21-1 is a known pseudogene. CDR3 length: 19 amino acids. Here the CDR3 reads CASSSRNDRDRGRGYGYTF. In nucleotides, the CDR3 is TGTGCCAGCAGTTCAAGGAACGACCGGGACAGGGGGCGAGGCTATGGCTACACCTTC.

J is TRBJ1-3 and V is TRBV30, with D hard to call. Germline V CDR1 and CDR2: GTSNPN, SVGIG (reference sequence). The CDR3 sequence is 12 residues long. V was trimmed by 8 bases and J by 2 bases, leaving 10 bases between them. CDR3 sequence (DNA): TGTGCCGGCGGGGTACCTGGAAACACCATATATTTT. Translation gives CAGGVPGNTIYF.

V usage is TRBV7-9 and J usage is TRBJ2-7; 9 bases are a match to TRBD1. The ends lost 0 bases at V and 5 bases at J; junction bases unmatched: 5. The CDR3 covers 15 residues. Germline CDR1 is SEHNR and CDR2 is FQNEAQ (reference sequence). CDR3 in amino acids: CASSLATGGTHEQYF. The CDR3 nucleotides are TGTGCCAGCAGCTTAGCGACAGGGGGGACCCACGAGCAGTACTTC.

V gene TRBV7-2 combines with J gene TRBJ1-2; 7 nucleotides line up with TRBD1. The CDR3 runs 16 residues. Germline V lookup: CDR1 SGHTA, CDR2 FQGNSA. J gave up 2 bases and V 5 bases, and 11 bases lay outside the gene matches. CDR3 amino acids: CASSPPGGQRNYGYTF. In nucleotides, the CDR3 is TGTGCCAGCAGCCCCCCCGGGGGACAGCGAAACTATGGCTACACCTTC.

This sequence joins TRBV10-3 and TRBJ1-1; 8 nucleotides agree with TRBD1. CDR1 is ENHRY and CDR2 is SYGVKD in the germline V gene. The V and J ends lost 3 bases and 0 bases, in that order; junction bases with no gene match: 6. The CDR3 is 16 residues long. CDR3 residues: CAISEGPTGVNTEAFF. The CDR3, as DNA: TGTGCCATCAGTGAAGGCCCGACAGGGGTGAACACTGAAGCTTTCTTT.

V gene TRBV6-2 or TRBV6-3 combines with J gene TRBJ1-5; D is undetermined. V was clipped by 5 bases and J by 3 bases, with 14 bases between them. From germline, CDR1 is MNHEY and CDR2 SVGEGT. CDR3 length: 15 residues. The CDR3 DNA is TGTGCCAGCAGTATAGAAGGGAGGTACAATCAGCCCCAGCATTTT. Protein: CASSIEGRYNQPQHF.

This clone appeared once. The rearrangement joins TRBV9 to TRBJ1-3; D gene uncertain. CDR3 size: 14 residues. Trimming left V 6 bases short and J 0 bases short, with 10 bases between. The V gene's germline CDR1 is SGDLS and CDR2 YYNGEE. CDR3 protein: CASTPGPSGNTIYF. The DNA of the CDR3 is TGTGCCAGCACCCCCGGACCCTCTGGAAACACCATATATTTT.

The chain links TRBV5-1 to TRBJ1-1; 8 bases line up with TRBD1. Germline CDR1 reads SGHRS; CDR2 reads YFSETQ. V trimming: 2 bases; J trimming: 4 bases; junction bases outside the gene matches: 7. The CDR3 runs 15 residues. The CDR3 is CASSLRQGAGTEAFF. The CDR3 DNA reads as TGCGCCAGCAGCTTAAGGCAGGGGGCAGGCACTGAAGCTTTCTTT.

This chain joins TRBV19 and TRBJ1-2; tentatively, D is TRBD1 (5 bases). CDR3 length: 14 residues. In germline, CDR1 is LNHDA, CDR2 SQIVND (reference sequence). V lost 7 bases and J 3 bases, leaving 15 bases between the germline ends. CDR3 nucleotide sequence: TGTGCCAGTAAAGGAGGGGAGGGGTACTATGGCTACACCTTC. It translates to CASKGGEGYYGYTF.

This chain links TRBV21-1 with TRBJ1-2; TRBD1, the table's D call, was not compared with the DNA. TRBV21-1 is a documented pseudogene. This CDR3 has 13 amino acids. As DNA, the CDR3 is TGTGCCAGCAGCAAAACCCACAGTTATGGCTACACCTTC. As protein: CASSKTHSYGYTF.